Below, 26 T cell receptor beta chains from the same sample are listed, as sequenced in a study of T cell responses to AZD1222 COVID-19 vaccine. This table comes from immunoSEQ multiplex PCR, and its TCRdb copy is limited to in-frame clones, with some not included. The data show about 100,000 clones, 87% seen once. The starting material was peripheral blood, obtained on day 0 of AZD1222 vaccination. All receptors come from an adult in good health.

The chain employs TRBV6-5 and TRBJ1-1, with D tentatively TRBD1 (6 bases). The germline V gene encodes CDR1 MNHEY and CDR2 SVGAGI. Trimming stripped 4 bases from V and 6 bases from J, with 21 bases between. The CDR3 runs to 16 residues. CDR3 loop: CASSSGGPPGGPEAFF. CDR3 coding DNA: TGTGCCAGCAGTTCCGGGGGGCCGCCCGGGGGGCCTGAAGCTTTCTTT.

The count of this clone is one. The rearrangement uses TRBV20-1 and TRBJ1-1, with D hard to call. From germline, CDR1 is DFQATT and CDR2 SNEGSKA (reference sequence). The CDR3 spans 10 residues. CDR3 loop: CRAGDTEAFF. For the CDR3, the DNA is TGCAGAGCGGGCGACACTGAAGCTTTCTTT.

The gene calls are TRBV15 and TRBJ2-7, with TRBD1 matching over 7 bases. The CDR3 extends over 13 amino acids. CDR1 and CDR2 from the germline V gene are LNHNV and YYDKDF (reference sequence). V gave up 8 bases and J gave up 6 bases; unmatched junction bases: 10. CDR3 nucleotides: TGTGCCACCTCCCCCCGGACAGGCGCCGAGCAGTACTTC. Its protein product is CATSPRTGAEQYF.

The chain carries TRBV4-2 and TRBJ2-1; TRBD2 might be the D (6 bases). V lost 1 base and J 8 bases, leaving 12 bases between the germline ends. In germline, CDR1 is LGHNA, CDR2 YNFKEQ. The CDR3 length is 14 residues. This chain's CDR3 is CASSQGTQRDEQFF. DNA for the CDR3: TGTGCCAGCAGCCAAGGGACCCAGCGGGATGAGCAGTTCTTC.

This clone appeared once. J is TRBJ2-1 and V is TRBV7-2, with a weak D call TRBD2 (6 bases). CDR1 is SGHTA, CDR2 FQGNSA, per germline. CDR3 length: 12 amino acids. The V and J ends lost 5 bases and 7 bases respectively, with 9 bases between them. The CDR3 DNA is TGTGCCAGCAGCCGACTAGTAAATGAGCAGTTCTTC. Protein sequence: CASSRLVNEQFF.

The chain is built from TRBV10-3 and TRBJ2-7, with D unclear. Germline assignment: CDR1 ENHRY and CDR2 SYGVKD. Trimming pared 5 bases from V and 5 bases from J, leaving 10 bases between. The CDR3 runs 12 residues. The CDR3, as DNA: TGTGCCATCAGTCCGAACAGCAACGAGCAGTACTTC. Its protein is CAISPNSNEQYF.

The chain combines TRBV6-5 with TRBJ1-4; no reliable D call. Germline V gene data show CDR1 as MNHEY and CDR2 as SVGAGI. Trimming removed 5 bases at V and 4 bases at J, with 11 bases between. The CDR3 extends over 14 amino acids. CDR3 region: CASSPPGYNEKLFF. The DNA of the CDR3 is TGTGCCAGCAGTCCACCGGGATATAATGAAAAACTGTTTTTT.

The rearrangement links TRBV7-3 to TRBJ2-1; D unresolved. The germline CDR1 and CDR2 sequences are SGHTA and FQGTGA. CDR3 length equals 16 residues. Between the trimmed V and J ends, which lost 5 bases and 10 bases, there was a span of 24 bases. The CDR3 spells CASSPNPQLARQEQFF. The CDR3 bases are TGTGCCAGCAGCCCAAACCCCCAGCTGGCTCGGCAAGAGCAGTTCTTC. The complete variable domain, with remaining parts taken from reference TRBV7-3 and TRBJ2-1, reads GAGVSQTPSNKVTEKGKYVELRCDPISGHTALYWYRQSLGQGPEFLIYFQGTGAADDSGLPNDRFFAVRPEGSVSTLKIQRTERGDSAVYLCASSPNPQLARQEQFFGPGTRLTVL.

The V call is TRBV18, the J call TRBJ1-2, with D hard to call. The V gene's germline CDR1 is KGHSH and CDR2 LQKENI. The CDR3 runs 16 residues. Trimming left V 3 bases short and J 2 bases short, with 16 bases between. CDR3 region: CASSPIASVENYGYTF. The CDR3 DNA follows: TGTGCCAGCTCACCGATCGCGTCAGTTGAAAACTATGGCTACACCTTC.

This clone has a single count. This chain connects TRBV19 to TRBJ2-3; D gene uncertain. Germline V gene lookup returns CDR1 LNHDA and CDR2 SQIVND (reference sequence). Trimming removed 11 bases from V and 4 bases from J, with 7 bases in between. This CDR3 spans 10 amino acids. CDR3 bases: TGTGCCTCCTCAGCAGATACGCAGTATTTT. Translating it yields CASSADTQYF. The full variable domain, rest sourced from reference TRBV19 and TRBJ2-3, is DGGITQSPKYLFRKEGQNVTLSCEQNLNHDAMYWYRQDPGQGLRLIYYSQIVNDFQKGDIAEGYSVSREKKESFPLTVTSAQKNPTAFYLCASSADTQYFGPGTRLTVL.

This clone was detected a few times. The rearrangement joins TRBV27 to TRBJ1-2; 7 bases agree with TRBD1. V was pared by 4 bases and J by 4 bases, with 21 bases of the junction left unmatched. Germline V CDR1 and CDR2: MNHEY, SMNVEV (reference sequence). This CDR3 has 19 amino acids. The CDR3, as DNA: TGTGCCAGCAGTTCCGATTTACCACTCCGCAGGGGGGGGTTCTATGGCTACACCTTC. Residues: CASSSDLPLRRGGFYGYTF.

The chain joins TRBV7-2 to TRBJ1-1, with TRBD1 as a possible D gene (5 bases). CDR3 length equals 18 residues. Germline-derived CDR1 and CDR2 are SGHTA and FQGNSA. V was cut by 1 base and J by 0 bases, with 18 bases left in between. In DNA, the CDR3 is TGTGCCAGCAGCTTAGACCGGTTGGGGGGTGGGATGAACACTGAAGCTTTCTTT. This gives the protein CASSLDRLGGGMNTEAFF. Combining the CDR3 with reference TRBV7-2 and TRBJ1-1 gives the whole variable domain GAGVSQSPSNKVTEKGKDVELRCDPISGHTALYWYRQSLGQGLEFLIYFQGNSAPDKSGLPSDRFSAERTGGSVSTLTIQRTQQEDSAVYLCASSLDRLGGGMNTEAFFGQGTRLTVV.

The rearrangement uses TRBV29-1 and TRBJ1-2; the D gene is possibly TRBD1 (6 bases). The CDR3 runs to 11 residues. From germline, CDR1 is SQVTM and CDR2 ANQGSEA. The CDR3 protein is CTFREGDGYTF. The CDR3 nucleotides are TGCACTTTCCGGGAGGGGGATGGCTACACCTTC. Complete variable domain (other parts from reference TRBV29-1 and TRBJ1-2): SAVISQKPSRDICQRGTSLTIQCQVDSQVTMMFWYRQQPGQSLTLIATANQGSEATYESGFVIDKFPISRPNLTFSTLTVSNMSPEDSSIYLCTFREGDGYTFGSGTRLTVV.

This sequence joins TRBV3-1 (or the pseudogene TRBV3-2) and TRBJ2-5; the D call may be TRBD1 or TRBD2 (7 bases each). CDR1 LGHDT and CDR2 YNNKEL come from the germline V gene (reference sequence). V dropped 4 bases and J dropped 1 base, with 10 bases sitting between them. This CDR3 spans 14 amino acids. The CDR3 reads CASSPGGVQETQYF. The CDR3 DNA reads TGTGCCAGCAGCCCAGGGGGGGTCCAAGAGACCCAGTACTTC.

The CDR3 coding sequence is TGCAGCGTTGCCGTTCGGACAGGGGGGGAGCAGTACTTC. As protein: CSVAVRTGGEQYF. This chain uses TRBV29-1 with TRBJ2-7; 10 nucleotides match TRBD1. This CDR3 contains 13 residues. The germline V gene has CDR1 SQVTM and CDR2 ANQGSEA. V lost 4 bases and J lost 7; bases outside the gene matches: 7.

V and J are TRBV11-3 and TRBJ2-7, with D tentatively TRBD1 (5 bases). This CDR3 spans 16 amino acids. Trimming stripped 1 base from V and 3 bases from J, with 16 bases between. Germline CDR1 SGHNT, CDR2 YENEEA. CDR3 region: CASSLVGSGSRYEQYF. The CDR3 nucleotides are TGTGCCAGCAGCTTAGTTGGCTCAGGGTCTCGCTACGAGCAGTACTTC.

This clone was counted a single time. The CDR3 DNA sequence: TGCAGCGTTGTGGGACTCCGCAGCTCCTACGAGCAGTACTTC. Residues: CSVVGLRSSYEQYF. The rearrangement joins TRBV29-1 to TRBJ2-7; TRBD2 might be the D (6 bases). CDR3 length: 14 residues. Germline V gene lookup returns CDR1 SQVTM and CDR2 ANQGSEA. Trimming stripped 4 bases from V and 0 bases from J, with 13 bases between.

The V gene is TRBV3-1 (or the pseudogene TRBV3-2), the J gene TRBJ1-4, with D perhaps TRBD1 (6 bases). The CDR3 loop spans 16 amino acids. V lost 2 bases and J 10 bases, leaving 20 bases between the germline ends. The germline V gene has CDR1 LGHDT and CDR2 YNNKEL (reference sequence). The CDR3 sequence is CASSQRGAHGAAKLFF. The CDR3 coding sequence is TGTGCCAGCAGCCAACGGGGGGCGCACGGGGCGGCAAAACTGTTTTTT.

The chain joins TRBV3-1 (or the pseudogene TRBV3-2) to TRBJ1-5, with unresolved D. Per the germline V gene, CDR1 is LGHDT and CDR2 is YNNKEL (reference sequence). This CDR3 is built from 12 residues. V lost 2 bases, J lost 8 bases, and 7 bases lay in between. In DNA form, the CDR3 reads TGTGCCAGCAGCCAATCGGGTGAGCCCCAGCATTTT. Its translation: CASSQSGEPQHF.

This chain joins TRBV19 and TRBJ1-1, with 7 bases fitting TRBD1. CDR3 size: 17 residues. J gave up 4 bases and V 4 bases, and 15 bases lay outside the gene matches. Germline V gene lookup returns CDR1 LNHDA and CDR2 SQIVND (reference sequence). The CDR3 spells CASSKWDSPRRSTEAFF. The CDR3 DNA sequence: TGTGCCAGTAGTAAGTGGGACAGCCCCAGGAGGAGCACTGAAGCTTTCTTT. Full variable domain (rest looked up from reference TRBV19 and TRBJ1-1): DGGITQSPKYLFRKEGQNVTLSCEQNLNHDAMYWYRQDPGQGLRLIYYSQIVNDFQKGDIAEGYSVSREKKESFPLTVTSAQKNPTAFYLCASSKWDSPRRSTEAFFGQGTRLTVV.

Details on this clone: An end of the junction does not agree with germline; a read error may underlie this. The chain links TRBV5-1 to TRBJ1-4; the match to TRBD1 covers 7 bases. This CDR3 has 15 residues. The V gene's germline CDR1 is SGHRS and CDR2 YFSETQ. The CDR3 loop reads CASSLALRGNEKLFF. The CDR3, as DNA: TGCGCCAGCAGCTTGGCCCTCAGGGGGAATGAGAAACTGTTTTTT.

V usage is TRBV7-2 and J usage is TRBJ1-2, with 7 bases aligning to TRBD1. Germline V gene data show CDR1 as SGHTA and CDR2 as FQGNSA. The CDR3 contains 15 residues. Trimming took 4 bases from V and 4 from J; bases not matched to a gene: 9. Here the CDR3 DNA reads TGTGCCAGCAGCTCCAAGAGACAGGGTAGCTATGGCTACACCTTC. This gives the protein CASSSKRQGSYGYTF.

The chain employs TRBV4-1 and TRBJ2-7; D gene uncertain. The V end was cut by 3 bases, the J end by 3 bases, with 12 bases between. Per the germline V gene, CDR1 is MGHRA and CDR2 is YSYEKL. This CDR3 contains 14 residues. In nucleotides, the CDR3 is TGCGCCAGCAGCCAGAATTTCGGCCTCTACGAGCAGTACTTC. Its protein is CASSQNFGLYEQYF.

The chain uses TRBV14 and TRBJ2-1, with 7 bases fitting TRBD2. The CDR3 has 15 amino acids. Per germline, CDR1 SGHDN and CDR2 FVKESK. Losses at the gene ends were 5 bases for V and 4 bases for J; bases not matched to a gene: 8. CDR3 residues: CASSSGGDFYNEQFF. The CDR3 nucleotides are TGTGCCAGCAGCTCTGGGGGGGACTTTTACAATGAGCAGTTCTTC.

The gene calls are TRBV20-1 and TRBJ1-6, with no clear D. This CDR3 is built from 11 residues. The V end was cut by 6 bases, the J end by 5 bases, with 5 bases between. Germline-derived CDR1 and CDR2 are DFQATT and SNEGSKA (reference sequence). The CDR3 nucleotides are TGCAGTGCCGGGAATAATTCACCCCTCCACTTT. Its protein is CSAGNNSPLHF.

The chain links TRBV5-1 to TRBJ1-1; perhaps TRBD1 as D (6 bases). Germline CDR1 reads SGHRS; CDR2 reads YFSETQ. The V end was cut by 0 bases, the J end by 7 bases, with 13 bases between. The CDR3 contains 14 residues. CDR3: CASSLESGVGEAFF. CDR3 DNA: TGCGCCAGCAGCTTGGAGTCAGGGGTAGGTGAAGCTTTCTTT.